One sample yielded the 16 T cell receptor beta chains listed below, sequenced in a study of blood T cell repertoires in COVID-19. Clones were read by immunoSEQ multiplex PCR, and TCRdb kept only the in-frame ones, dropping some. The top ten clones hold 12% to 15% of a sample with about 180,000 clones, approximately 84% of them seen once. Specimen: peripheral blood. Receptors were obtained from a man aged 18-30 years with active or convalescent COVID-19.

The chain recombines TRBV2 with TRBJ2-1, with D perhaps TRBD1 (6 bases). The CDR3 has 13 amino acids. Germline CDR1 and CDR2: SNHLY and FYNNEI. V shed 6 bases and J shed 5 bases, with 11 bases lying between them. The CDR3 loop reads CASSGQWNNEQFF. In DNA form, the CDR3 reads TGTGCCAGCAGCGGACAGTGGAACAATGAGCAGTTCTTC.

The CDR3 loop is CASSHLMAPGNEQFF. In DNA form, the CDR3 reads TGCGCCAGCAGCCACCTAATGGCCCCGGGCAATGAGCAGTTCTTC. The chain combines TRBV4-1 with TRBJ2-1, with unresolved D. Germline-derived CDR1 and CDR2 are MGHRA and YSYEKL. The V gene lost 3 bases and the J gene lost 6 bases, with 15 bases spanning the gap. This CDR3 region has 15 residues.

The chain uses TRBV5-1 and TRBJ1-4, with 7 bases fitting TRBD1. CDR1 is SGHRS, CDR2 YFSETQ, per germline. Trimming took 2 bases from V and 2 from J; bases not matched to a gene: 3. The CDR3 runs to 15 residues. The CDR3 DNA is TGCGCCAGCAGCTTACGAGGGGGCACTAATGAAAAACTGTTTTTT. Translation: CASSLRGGTNEKLFF.

This chain connects TRBV4-1 to TRBJ1-4; 7 bases line up with TRBD1. CDR1 is MGHRA and CDR2 is YSYEKL in the germline V gene. Trimming removed 3 bases from V and 5 bases from J; junction bases left unmatched: 6. The CDR3 is 15 amino acids. Here the CDR3 reads CASSQPDRDNEKLFF. The CDR3 region has the DNA TGCGCCAGCAGCCAGCCTGACAGGGACAATGAAAAACTGTTTTTT.

The sample holds a few counts of this clone. CDR3 sequence (DNA): TGTGCCAGCAGCTTCCCGGGGTCCGGGCAGAACACTGAAGCTTTCTTT. Translation gives CASSFPGSGQNTEAFF. The chain has TRBV7-2 and TRBJ1-1; D is undetermined. The CDR3 has 16 residues. V lost 3 bases and J lost 1, with 15 bases in between. Germline V CDR1 and CDR2: SGHTA, FQGNSA.

This clone was counted once. CDR3 residues: CASSYSPEQVYTEAFF. The CDR3 DNA sequence: TGTGCCAGCAGTTATTCCCCCGAACAGGTTTACACTGAAGCTTTCTTT. The chain employs TRBV6-2 or TRBV6-3 and TRBJ1-1, with D perhaps matching TRBD1 (5 bases). Germline lookup yields CDR1 MNHEY and CDR2 SVGEGT. The length of the CDR3 is 16 residues. V was cut by 3 bases and J by 3 bases, with 17 bases left in between.

This sequence joins TRBV30 and TRBJ1-5, with TRBD1 as a possible D gene (5 bases). CDR1 GTSNPN and CDR2 SVGIG come from the germline V gene (reference sequence). The CDR3 totals 14 residues. V shed 3 bases and J shed 4 bases, with 13 bases lying between them. The CDR3 region is CAWSKGRGNQPQHF. The CDR3 coding sequence is TGTGCCTGGAGCAAGGGGCGGGGGAATCAGCCCCAGCATTTT.

The table lists this clone with a few counts. The gene calls are TRBV7-2 and TRBJ1-2; 12 bases agree with TRBD1. Germline loops: CDR1 SGHTA, CDR2 FQGNSA. The length of the CDR3 is 15 residues. The V segment lost 5 bases and the J segment 8 bases; nucleotides outside the gene matches: 9. CDR3 sequence reads: CASSPMGQGAQGYTF. DNA for the CDR3: TGTGCCAGCAGCCCCATGGGACAGGGGGCTCAAGGCTACACCTTC.

The rearrangement links TRBV5-5 to TRBJ2-5; D remains unclear. The CDR3 runs to 17 residues. The germline gives CDR1 SGHKS, CDR2 YYEKEE (reference sequence). V shed 0 bases and J shed 3 bases, with 18 bases lying between them. CDR3: CASSLGVVRGIEETQYF. As DNA, the CDR3 is TGTGCCAGCAGCTTGGGGGTAGTCAGAGGAATCGAAGAGACCCAGTACTTC.

The chain carries TRBV4-2 and TRBJ2-7; D possibly corresponds to TRBD2 (6 bases). The ends were cut back, 0 bases at V and 6 bases at J, with 15 bases in the middle. The germline CDR1 and CDR2 sequences are LGHNA and YNFKEQ. CDR3 size: 15 residues. CDR3 in amino acids: CASSQEGLATVEQYF. CDR3 DNA sequence: TGTGCCAGCAGCCAAGAAGGGCTAGCGACCGTCGAGCAGTACTTC.

This clone came up a few times. The same CDR3 is also encoded by other DNA sequences in this sample. V usage is TRBV5-4 and J usage is TRBJ2-7, with 8 bases lining up with TRBD2. This CDR3 contains 15 residues. Germline V gene sequence: CDR1 SGHNT, CDR2 YYREEE (reference sequence). After removal of 0 bases from V and 1 base from J, the junction contained 3 bases not matched to a gene. CDR3 nucleotide sequence: TGTGCCAGCAGCTTGGAGCTAGCGGGTTCCTACGAGCAGTACTTC. Protein product: CASSLELAGSYEQYF. The whole variable domain, filled in from reference TRBV5-4 and TRBJ2-7, reads ETGVTQSPTHLIKTRGQQVTLRCSSQSGHNTVSWYQQALGQGPQFIFQYYREEENGRGNFPPRFSGLQFPNYSSELNVNALELDDSALYLCASSLELAGSYEQYFGPGTRLTVT.

The gene calls are TRBV29-1 and TRBJ2-4; TRBD1 matches at 8 bases. The V gene end was trimmed by 3 bases and the J gene end by 8 bases; junction bases not matched to a gene: 6. The CDR3 is 13 residues long. Germline values: CDR1 SQVTM, CDR2 ANQGSEA. The CDR3: CSVEDRASDIQYF. In DNA form, the CDR3 reads TGCAGCGTTGAGGACAGGGCGTCGGACATTCAGTACTTC. The whole variable domain, filled in from reference TRBV29-1 and TRBJ2-4, reads SAVISQKPSRDICQRGTSLTIQCQVDSQVTMMFWYRQQPGQSLTLIATANQGSEATYESGFVIDKFPISRPNLTFSTLTVSNMSPEDSSIYLCSVEDRASDIQYFGAGTRLSVL.

This clone has a single count. J is TRBJ1-2 and V is TRBV23-1; 8 bases fit TRBD1. TRBV23-1 is marked as an open reading frame, function uncertain. Trimming cost V 10 bases and J 3 bases; bases outside gene matches: 4. The CDR3 is 12 amino acids. CDR3 sequence (DNA): TGCGCCACCCGGACAGGGTACTATGGCTACACCTTC. This codes for CATRTGYYGYTF.

Of note for this clone: A junction boundary mismatches the germline segment, possibly from a read error. The V call is TRBV2, the J call TRBJ2-5, with unresolved D. Germline CDR1 SNHLY, CDR2 FYNNEI. The CDR3 sequence is 10 residues long. The CDR3 spells CASSEETQYF. The CDR3 nucleotides are TGTGCCAGCAGCGAAGAGACCCAGTACTTC.

The chain links TRBV28 to TRBJ1-1; D call uncertain. From germline, CDR1 is MDHEN and CDR2 SYDVKM. The CDR3 consists of 13 residues. V was pared by 1 base and J by 1 base, with 4 bases between. DNA for the CDR3: TGTGCCAGCAGTTTATCTTCGAACACTGAAGCTTTCTTT. Its translation: CASSLSSNTEAFF.

The CDR3 protein is CASSIQFNQPQHF. CDR3 nucleotide sequence: TGTGCCAGTAGTATACAGTTCAATCAGCCCCAGCATTTT. The chain is built from TRBV19 and TRBJ1-5, with unresolved D. The CDR3 totals 13 residues. V lost 2 bases and J lost 3, with 5 bases in between. CDR1 and CDR2 (germline): LNHDA, SQIVND (reference sequence).